Here is one T cell receptor beta chain with its context. The antigen it recognizes is unknown. It has no much larger one-base neighbor in the sample; base qualities were not kept. The CDR3 measures 16 amino acids from cysteine to phenylalanine. Only the CDR3 region is kept as DNA, spanning 48 bases read in frame from base 1. The germline V gene specifies SGHVS as CDR1 and FNYEAQ as CDR2. A distance of 9 bases separates the germline ends of V and J, which lose 1 base and 0 bases respectively. This specimen belongs to a study of T cell changes during pregnancy in multiple sclerosis (dated by TCRdb to between 2018 and 2021). Study-level background: Changes in the T cell repertoire over the course of pregnancy were examined in this study in women with multiple sclerosis.

Libraries were built with the immunoSEQ multiplex PCR assay. TCRdb re-hosts the immuneACCESS table, in-frame sequences only. Its copies lack some clones; in the studies checked, an unresolved V gene accounts for under half of them, and the cause for the rest is not known. The table for this sample lists about 56,000 clones; 75% to 90% of them were counted only once. The top ten clonotypes cover about 1.7% of the sample. Recombination joined TRBV7-6 with TRBJ2-2; no D gene can be assigned with confidence. The source was peripheral blood, collected after pregnancy. This receptor was identified in a female donor with multiple sclerosis, enrolled in a pregnancy study. The DNA sequence reads TGTGCCAGCAGCTTAGAGTTTACAGCGAACACCGGGGAGCTGTTTTTT. It translates to CASSLEFTANTGELFF. The entire variable domain, with the stretches around the CDR3 drawn from the reference TRBV7-6 and TRBJ2-2 proteins, is GAGVSQSPRYKVTKRGQDVALRCDPISGHVSLYWYRQALGQGPEFLTYFNYEAQQDKSGLPNDRFSAERPEGSISTLTIQRTEQRDSAMYRCASSLEFTANTGELFFGEGSRLTVL.